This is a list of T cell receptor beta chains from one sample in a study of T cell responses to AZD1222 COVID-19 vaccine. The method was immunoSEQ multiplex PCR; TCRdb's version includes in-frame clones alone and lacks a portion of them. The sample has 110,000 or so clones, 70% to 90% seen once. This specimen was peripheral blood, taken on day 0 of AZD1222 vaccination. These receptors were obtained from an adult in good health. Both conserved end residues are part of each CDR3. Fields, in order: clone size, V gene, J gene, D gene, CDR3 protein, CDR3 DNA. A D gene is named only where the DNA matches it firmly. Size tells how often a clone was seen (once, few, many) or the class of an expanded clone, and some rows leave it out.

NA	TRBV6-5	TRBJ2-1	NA	CASIHDRSSYNEQFF	TGTGCCAGCATTCACGACAGGAGCTCCTACAATGAGCAGTTCTTC
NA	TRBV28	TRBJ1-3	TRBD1	CASSTGGGGNTIYF	TGTGCCAGCAGTACAGGGGGCGGTGGAAACACCATATATTTT
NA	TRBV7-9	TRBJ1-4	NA	CASSLGQSNEKLFF	TGTGCCAGCAGCTTAGGACAATCTAATGAAAAACTGTTTTTT
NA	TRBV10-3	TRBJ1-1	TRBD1	CAISEETGRGAEAFF	TGTGCCATCAGTGAGGAGACAGGGAGAGGGGCTGAAGCTTTCTTT
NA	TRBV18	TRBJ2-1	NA	CASSPAAYNEQFF	TGTGCCAGCTCACCGGCGGCTTACAATGAGCAGTTCTTC
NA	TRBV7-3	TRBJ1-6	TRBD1	CASSLTGQGYSPLHF	TGTGCCAGCAGCTTAACGGGACAGGGGTATTCACCCCTCCACTTT
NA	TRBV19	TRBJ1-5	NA	CASSMSGSRNQPQHF	TGTGCCAGTAGTATGTCGGGGTCTAGGAATCAGCCCCAGCATTTT
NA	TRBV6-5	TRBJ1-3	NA	CASSYRRSGNTIYF	TGTGCCAGCAGTTACCGGCGCTCTGGAAACACCATATATTTT
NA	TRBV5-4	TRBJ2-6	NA	CASSLWNSGANVLTF	TGTGCCAGCAGCTTGTGGAACTCTGGGGCCAACGTCCTGACTTTC
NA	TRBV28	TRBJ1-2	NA	CGAGSFYGYTF	TGTGGGGCAGGCTCCTTCTATGGCTACACCTTC
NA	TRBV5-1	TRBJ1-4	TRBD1	CASSLVGGDEKLFF	TGCGCCAGCAGCTTGGTAGGGGGCGATGAAAAACTGTTTTTT
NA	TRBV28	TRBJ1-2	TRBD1	CASSLLRQGLSGYTF	TGTGCCAGCAGTTTACTCAGACAGGGTCTGAGTGGCTACACCTTC
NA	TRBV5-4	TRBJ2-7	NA	CASSLDAIYEQYF	TGTGCCAGCAGCTTGGATGCAATTTACGAGCAGTACTTC
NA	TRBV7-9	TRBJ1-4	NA	CASSLDRYNEKLFF	TGTGCCAGCAGCTTAGACAGATATAATGAAAAACTGTTTTTT
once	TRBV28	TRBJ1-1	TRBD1	CASSFIRTGNTEAFF	TGTGCCAGCAGTTTTATTAGGACAGGGAACACTGAAGCTTTCTTT
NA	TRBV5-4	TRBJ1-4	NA	CASSLGSANEKLFF	TGTGCCAGCAGCTTGGGGTCGGCAAATGAAAAACTGTTTTTT
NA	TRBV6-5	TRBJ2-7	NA	CASSYPPPAYEQYF	TGTGCCAGCAGTTATCCCCCTCCTGCCTACGAGCAGTACTTC
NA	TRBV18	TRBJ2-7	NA	CASSPARGSYEQYF	TGTGCCAGCTCACCAGCTAGGGGATCCTACGAGCAGTACTTC
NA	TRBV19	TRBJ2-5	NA	CASSYGQETQYF	TGTGCCAGTAGTTACGGCCAAGAGACCCAGTACTTC
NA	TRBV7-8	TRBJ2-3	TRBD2	CASSMTSGTSTDTQYF	TGTGCCAGCAGCATGACTAGCGGGACTAGCACAGATACGCAGTATTTT
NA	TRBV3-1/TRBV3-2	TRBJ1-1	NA	CASSLTTRGMNTEAFF	TGTGCCAGCAGCTTAACCACGCGGGGGATGAACACTGAAGCTTTCTTT
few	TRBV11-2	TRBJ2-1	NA	CASSSYPINYYNEQFF	TGTGCCAGCAGCTCTTACCCAATCAACTATTACAATGAGCAGTTCTTC
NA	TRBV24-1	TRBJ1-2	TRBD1	CATSDPGQGDYGYTF	TGTGCCACCAGTGATCCCGGACAGGGAGACTATGGCTACACCTTC
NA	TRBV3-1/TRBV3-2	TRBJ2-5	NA	CASRPTVSQETQYF	TGTGCCAGCAGACCGACAGTATCCCAAGAGACCCAGTACTTC
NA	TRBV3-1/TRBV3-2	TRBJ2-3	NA	CASSTGSPDTQYF	TGTGCCAGCAGCACCGGGAGCCCGGATACGCAGTATTTT
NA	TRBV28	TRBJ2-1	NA	CASTPTVGGNEQFF	TGTGCCAGCACCCCGACAGTGGGGGGCAATGAGCAGTTCTTC
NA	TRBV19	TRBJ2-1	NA	CASSIYRGSRSYNEQFF	TGTGCCAGTAGTATATATCGTGGGAGTAGGTCCTACAATGAGCAGTTCTTC
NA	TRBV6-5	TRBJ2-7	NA	CASSYMSEQYF	TGTGCCAGCAGTTATATGTCCGAGCAGTACTTC
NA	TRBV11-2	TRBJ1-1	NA	CASSFRLRPNTEAFF	TGTGCCAGCAGCTTCCGGTTGCGGCCAAACACTGAAGCTTTCTTT
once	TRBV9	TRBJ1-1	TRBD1	CASSGTGTNTEAFF	TGTGCCAGCAGCGGGACAGGGACGAACACTGAAGCTTTCTTT
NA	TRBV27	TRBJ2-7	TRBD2	CASSWSSSGRGGYEQYF	TGTGCCAGCAGTTGGTCCTCCAGCGGGAGAGGTGGCTACGAGCAGTACTTC
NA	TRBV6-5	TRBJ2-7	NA	CASGRMDEQYF	TGTGCCAGCGGGAGGATGGACGAGCAGTACTTC
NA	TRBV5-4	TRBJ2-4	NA	CASSLEGGLAKNIQYF	TGTGCCAGCAGCTTGGAGGGAGGTCTTGCCAAAAACATTCAGTACTTC
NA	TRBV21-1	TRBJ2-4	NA	CASSNPSRAGVKNIQYF	TGTGCCAGCAGCAACCCCTCTCGGGCCGGGGTCAAAAACATTCAGTACTTC
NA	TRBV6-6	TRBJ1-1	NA	CASSSGLGSTEAFF	TGTGCCAGCAGTTCAGGGTTGGGTAGCACTGAAGCTTTCTTT
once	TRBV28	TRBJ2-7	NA	CASSGGYEQYF	TGTGCCAGCAGTGGGGGTTACGAGCAGTACTTC
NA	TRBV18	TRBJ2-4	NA	CASSQGSKNIQYF	TGTGCCAGCTCACAGGGGAGCAAAAACATTCAGTACTTC
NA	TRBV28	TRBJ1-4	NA	CASSRPFNEKLFF	TGTGCCAGCAGTCGACCTTTTAATGAAAAACTGTTTTTT
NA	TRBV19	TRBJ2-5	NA	CASSPRGSPEETQYF	TGTGCCAGTAGTCCCCGTGGCAGCCCAGAAGAGACCCAGTACTTC
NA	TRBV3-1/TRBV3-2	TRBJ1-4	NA	CASSQVEGLGEKLFF	TGTGCCAGCAGCCAAGTGGAGGGGCTGGGTGAAAAACTGTTTTTT
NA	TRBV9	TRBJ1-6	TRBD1	CASSVGGIQGPNSPLHF	TGTGCCAGCAGCGTAGGAGGTATACAGGGGCCCAATTCACCCCTCCACTTT
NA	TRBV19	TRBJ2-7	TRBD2	CASSPTSGSSYEQYF	TGTGCCAGTAGCCCGACTAGCGGGAGCTCCTACGAGCAGTACTTC
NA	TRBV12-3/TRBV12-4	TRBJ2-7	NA	CASMGDSYEQYF	TGTGCCAGCATGGGGGACTCCTACGAGCAGTACTTC